Given below is one T cell receptor (beta chain) in context. CDR1 and CDR2 (germline): MGHRA, YSYEKL. V lost 1 base to trimming and J lost 2 bases, with 5 bases between them. The CDR3 totals 13 residues. The data stem from a study of Ad26.COV2.S vaccination and SARS-CoV-2 variants. Study details: Of the COV1001 trial arms, the Ad26.COV2.S arm included the donor. The study gave Ad26.COV2.S intramuscularly, once or twice 56 days apart.

Treatment defined: approximately 18 received Ad26.COV2.S at low or high dose, single or two shots; about 5 received placebo; per-sample allocation not given. Sampling occurred on day 63 after the first vaccine or placebo injection. Boston provided a donor who was an adult aged 18-55 years. Only in-frame clones appear in the TCRdb table, and some are missing; sequencing was by immunoSEQ multiplex PCR. The sample shows about 680,000 clones, approximately 88% of them seen only once. This sequence originates from a person aged 18-60 years who received the Ad26.COV2.S COVID-19 vaccine or a placebo. Sequences were derived from peripheral blood, sampled in a trial of Ad26.COV2.S vaccine versus placebo. The chain joins TRBV4-1 to TRBJ1-1; D not resolved. The CDR3 spells CASSQGANTEAFF. The DNA for the CDR3 is TGCGCCAGCAGCCAAGGAGCCAACACTGAAGCTTTCTTT.